Included here is one TCR beta chain sequence, with context. Antigen specificity is unknown. CD45RO-negative, CCR7-positively selected cells formed the naive CD8 fraction, excluding terminally differentiated effector memory CD45RA+ cells. Germline CDR1 reads SNHLY; CDR2 reads FYNNEI. V lost 6 bases and J lost 5; bases outside the gene matches: 15. CDR3 length equals 16 residues. This entry belongs to a study of shared clonotypes between healthy human individuals. Study-wide findings and caveats: Relative to clonotypes present in all four donors, those not shared had lower generation probabilities.

The data were produced by immunoSEQ multiplex PCR, yet TCRdb's version contains in-frame clones alone and is incomplete. In the table there are around 560,000 clones, approximately 95% of which are singletons. The source material was naive CD8+ T cells sorted from blood. The source of this sequence is a woman in her twenties or thirties in good health. V is TRBV2 and J is TRBJ2-7; 8 bases line up with TRBD1. The CDR3 reads CASRGEYRDRSHEQYF. The CDR3 DNA sequence: TGTGCCAGCAGAGGAGAATACCGGGACAGGTCTCACGAGCAGTACTTC.